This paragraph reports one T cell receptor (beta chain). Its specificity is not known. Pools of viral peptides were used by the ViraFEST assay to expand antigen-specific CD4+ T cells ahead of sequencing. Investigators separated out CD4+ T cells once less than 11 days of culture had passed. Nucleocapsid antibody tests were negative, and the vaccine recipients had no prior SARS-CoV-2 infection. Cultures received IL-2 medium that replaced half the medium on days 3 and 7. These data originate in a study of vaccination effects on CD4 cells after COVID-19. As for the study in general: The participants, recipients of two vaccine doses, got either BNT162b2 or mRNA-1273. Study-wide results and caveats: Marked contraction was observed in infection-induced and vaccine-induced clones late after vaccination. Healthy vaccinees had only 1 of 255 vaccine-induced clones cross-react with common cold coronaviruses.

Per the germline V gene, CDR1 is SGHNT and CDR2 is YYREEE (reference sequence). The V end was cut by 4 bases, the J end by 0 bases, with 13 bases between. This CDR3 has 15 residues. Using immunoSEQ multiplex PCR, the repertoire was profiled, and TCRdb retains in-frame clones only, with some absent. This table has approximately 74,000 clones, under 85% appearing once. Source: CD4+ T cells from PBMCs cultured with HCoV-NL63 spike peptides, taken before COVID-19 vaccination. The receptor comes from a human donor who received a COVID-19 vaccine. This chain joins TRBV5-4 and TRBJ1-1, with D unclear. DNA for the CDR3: TGTGCCAGCAGCCCAAAGCCGGACGTGAACACTGAAGCTTTCTTT. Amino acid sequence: CASSPKPDVNTEAFF.